These 25 T cell receptor beta chains share one sample of origin, sequenced in a study of TIL therapy for anti-PD-1-resistant metastatic lung cancer. Stated time point: pre-treatment sample, taken before nivolumab and TIL therapy. This was the immunoSEQ v3 assay. Sequenced by immunoSEQ multiplex PCR; TCRdb stores in-frame clones only, minus some. Of fewer than 65,000 clones in the sample, 70% to 90% were seen once. The specimen was blood, collected at baseline. The source is a person between 25 and 79 years old with non-small cell lung cancer.

The V gene is TRBV27, the J gene TRBJ2-1; D is perhaps TRBD1 (6 bases). The CDR3 consists of 15 residues. Germline V gene data show CDR1 as MNHEY and CDR2 as SMNVEV (reference sequence). Trimming removed 5 bases at V and 8 bases at J, with 19 bases between. The CDR3 sequence: CASSPGALHRDEQFF. CDR3 nucleotide sequence: TGTGCCAGCAGTCCAGGGGCCCTACACAGGGATGAGCAGTTCTTC.

CDR3 DNA: TGTGCCAGCAGCCTAGGGGTCTACGAGCAGTACTTC. Translating gives CASSLGVYEQYF. This chain uses TRBV3-1 (or the pseudogene TRBV3-2) with TRBJ2-7; possibly TRBD1 for D (5 bases). V was clipped by 4 bases and J by 3 bases, with 7 bases between them. Germline values: CDR1 LGHDT, CDR2 YNNKEL (reference sequence). The CDR3 extends over 12 amino acids.

In this sample, this clone turned up a few times. The chain links TRBV2 to TRBJ1-2; 7 bases fit TRBD1. The CDR3 length is 13 residues. V gave up 4 bases and J gave up 6 bases; unmatched junction bases: 5. CDR1 is SNHLY, CDR2 FYNNEI, per germline. This CDR3 is CASSGDRVNGYTF. The CDR3 region has the DNA TGTGCCAGCAGTGGAGACAGGGTTAATGGCTACACCTTC.

The chain uses TRBV9 and TRBJ1-4; 8 nucleotides match TRBD1. Germline CDR1 and CDR2: SGDLS and YYNGEE. The CDR3 totals 15 residues. Losses at the gene ends were 0 bases for V and 4 bases for J; bases not matched to a gene: 2. CDR3 coding DNA: TGTGCCAGCAGCGTAGGGACAGGGCTTAATGAAAAACTGTTTTTT. The encoded protein is CASSVGTGLNEKLFF.

The chain has TRBV6-6 and TRBJ2-4; the D gene is possibly TRBD2 (6 bases). Trimming removed 0 bases from V and 9 bases from J, with 15 bases in between. Per the germline V gene, CDR1 is MNHNY and CDR2 is SVGAGI (reference sequence). The length of the CDR3 is 15 residues. DNA of the CDR3: TGTGCCAGCAGTTACTCTCGGGGTCAGGGAGGCATTCAGTACTTC. It translates to CASSYSRGQGGIQYF.

The rearrangement links TRBV7-8 to TRBJ2-7; no firm D call. The V gene lost 5 bases and the J gene lost 6 bases, with 8 bases spanning the gap. The CDR3 loop spans 11 amino acids. In germline, CDR1 is SGHVS, CDR2 FQNEAQ. CDR3 amino acids: CASSPRVEQYF. DNA for the CDR3: TGTGCCAGCAGCCCTAGGGTCGAGCAGTACTTC.

The chain uses TRBV3-1 (or the pseudogene TRBV3-2) and TRBJ1-4; 7 bases agree with TRBD1. The CDR3 sequence is 16 residues long. J was trimmed by 3 bases and V by 0 bases; bases with no gene match: 4. CDR1 and CDR2 (germline): LGHDT, YNNKEL (reference sequence). CDR3 sequence (DNA): TGTGCCAGCAGCCAAGAACAGGGGATTGCTAATGAAAAACTGTTTTTT. It specifies CASSQEQGIANEKLFF.

The chain uses TRBV28 and TRBJ2-7; D may be TRBD1 (7 bases). The CDR3 covers 15 residues. V was clipped by 2 bases and J by 5 bases, with 16 bases between them. Germline loops: CDR1 MDHEN, CDR2 SYDVKM. CDR3 in amino acids: CASSLGGGADDEQYF. The CDR3 coding sequence is TGTGCCAGCAGTTTAGGAGGGGGCGCAGACGACGAGCAGTACTTC.

The gene calls are TRBV2 and TRBJ2-1, with D possibly TRBD2 on 6 matching bases. The germline V gene has CDR1 SNHLY and CDR2 FYNNEI. The V and J ends lost 6 bases and 0 bases respectively, with 12 bases between them. The CDR3 consists of 15 residues. The CDR3 spells CASSIDGSSYNEQFF. CDR3 sequence (DNA): TGTGCCAGCAGCATAGACGGGAGCTCCTACAATGAGCAGTTCTTC.

The CDR3 region has the DNA TGTGCCAGTTCTAGTATCTCCTACGAGCAGTACTTC. It codes for CASSSISYEQYF. V usage is TRBV19 and J usage is TRBJ2-7; D not certain. Germline CDR1 and CDR2: LNHDA and SQIVND (reference sequence). There are 12 residues in the CDR3. The V gene lost 8 bases and the J gene lost 0 bases, with 8 bases spanning the gap.

J is TRBJ2-2 and V is TRBV7-6; D may be TRBD1 or TRBD2 (5 bases each). The germline CDR1 and CDR2 sequences are SGHVS and FNYEAQ. Trimming cost V 1 base and J 0 bases, with 15 bases left between them. This CDR3 is 18 amino acids long. The CDR3 region is CASSLDDMRGANTGELFF. The CDR3 DNA reads TGTGCCAGCAGCTTAGATGATATGAGGGGAGCGAACACCGGGGAGCTGTTTTTT.

The rearrangement uses TRBV28 and TRBJ1-1; the D is unclear. The CDR3 consists of 15 residues. Germline V gene data show CDR1 as MDHEN and CDR2 as SYDVKM. Trimming stripped 7 bases from V and 0 bases from J, with 15 bases between. For the CDR3, the DNA is TGTGCCAGCACCACCAGCGGGAGCCTGAACACTGAAGCTTTCTTT. It codes for CASTTSGSLNTEAFF. The variable domain in full, with the rest retrieved from reference TRBV28 and TRBJ1-1, is DVKVTQSSRYLVKRTGEKVFLECVQDMDHENMFWYRQDPGLGLRLIYFSYDVKMKEKGDIPEGYSVSREKKERFSLILESASTNQTSMYLCASTTSGSLNTEAFFGQGTRLTVV.

The V and J genes are TRBV4-2 and TRBJ1-1; D possibly corresponds to TRBD1 (6 bases). From germline, CDR1 is LGHNA and CDR2 YNFKEQ. V dropped 6 bases and J dropped 2 bases, with 13 bases sitting between them. There are 14 residues in the CDR3. CDR3 nucleotides: TGTGCCAGCAGTCAGGGGCTAGGAAACACTGAAGCTTTCTTT. Translated: CASSQGLGNTEAFF.

CDR3 protein: CASSQLLVVNEQFF. The CDR3 DNA follows: TGTGCCAGCAGCCAATTGCTTGTTGTCAATGAGCAGTTCTTC. The chain uses TRBV14 and TRBJ2-1; D gene ambiguous. The V end lost 2 bases, the J end lost 6 bases, and 11 bases lay between the germline ends. Per germline, CDR1 SGHDN and CDR2 FVKESK. The CDR3 contains 14 residues.

The chain carries TRBV5-1 and TRBJ2-5, with 13 bases matching TRBD2. The CDR3 runs to 16 residues. The trim removed 6 bases at V and 5 bases at J, leaving 10 bases unmatched. Per germline, CDR1 SGHRS and CDR2 YFSETQ. The CDR3 DNA follows: TGCGCCAGCACACCCGGACTAGCGGGAGTGCTTGAGACCCAGTACTTC. It is translated as CASTPGLAGVLETQYF.

The chain uses TRBV6-5 and TRBJ2-7; unclear D gene. V lost 8 bases and J 3 bases, leaving 14 bases between the germline ends. The germline gives CDR1 MNHEY, CDR2 SVGAGI. The CDR3 covers 13 residues. CDR3 residues: CASGKDGYYEQYF. The CDR3 DNA sequence: TGTGCCAGCGGGAAAGACGGGTACTACGAGCAGTACTTC.

The chain carries TRBV5-1 and TRBJ1-4, with 7 bases fitting TRBD1. Losses at the gene ends were 0 bases for V and 2 bases for J; bases not matched to a gene: 1. The germline gives CDR1 SGHRS, CDR2 YFSETQ. This CDR3 region has 15 residues. CDR3 nucleotide sequence: TGCGCCAGCAGCTTGGAGGGACAGACTAATGAAAAACTGTTTTTT. It codes for CASSLEGQTNEKLFF.

CDR3 DNA: TGTGCCATCAGTGAACTAGCGGGAGGTGAGACCCAGTACTTC. This translates into CAISELAGGETQYF. The V call is TRBV10-3, the J call TRBJ2-5, with TRBD2 matching 12 bases. This CDR3 comprises 14 residues. V was clipped by 3 bases and J by 5 bases; unmatched bases: 1. The germline V gene has CDR1 ENHRY and CDR2 SYGVKD.

This sequence joins TRBV29-1 and TRBJ2-3; possible D gene TRBD1, 5 bases. CDR1 and CDR2 (germline): SQVTM, ANQGSEA. Trimming stripped 5 bases from V and 0 bases from J, with 12 bases between. The CDR3 contains 14 residues. The CDR3 region is CSVRTGWSTDTQYF. In DNA, the CDR3 is TGCAGCGTTAGAACAGGTTGGAGCACAGATACGCAGTATTTT.

This sequence joins TRBV6-6 and TRBJ1-4, with D unresolved. The germline gives CDR1 MNHNY, CDR2 SVGAGI (reference sequence). The CDR3 sequence is 11 residues long. V was clipped by 7 bases and J by 4 bases, with 4 bases between them. CDR3 protein: CASTNNEKLFF. In nucleotides, the CDR3 is TGTGCCAGCACCAATAATGAAAAACTGTTTTTT.

The chain is built from TRBV19 and TRBJ2-3; tentatively, D is TRBD2 (6 bases). Germline lookup yields CDR1 LNHDA and CDR2 SQIVND (reference sequence). This CDR3 has 16 amino acids. V lost 7 bases and J lost 0, with 17 bases in between. In nucleotides, the CDR3 is TGTGCCAGTACCGGAGGAGGGCCACCCAGCACAGATACGCAGTATTTT. This encodes CASTGGGPPSTDTQYF.

This sequence joins TRBV28 and TRBJ1-6; D call uncertain. This CDR3 region has 15 residues. The V end lost 7 bases, the J end lost 7 bases, and 17 bases lay between the germline ends. Germline assignment: CDR1 MDHEN and CDR2 SYDVKM. The CDR3, as DNA: TGTGCCAGCACCCGACCGAGGCCGATAAATTCACCCCTCCACTTT. This gives the protein CASTRPRPINSPLHF.

The chain employs TRBV3-1 (or the pseudogene TRBV3-2) and TRBJ1-4, with D possibly matching TRBD1 (5 bases). Trimming shortened V by 0 bases and J by 4 bases, and 9 bases separated the two germline ends. This CDR3 contains 15 residues. Looked up from germline, CDR1 is LGHDT and CDR2 is YNNKEL (reference sequence). CDR3: CASSQDSGFNEKLFF. The CDR3 nucleotides are TGTGCCAGCAGCCAAGATTCAGGGTTTAATGAAAAACTGTTTTTT.

The chain combines TRBV5-1 with TRBJ1-1; D perhaps matches TRBD1 (5 bases). The CDR3 runs to 14 residues. Trimming stripped 0 bases from V and 4 bases from J, with 10 bases between. Germline V gene sequence: CDR1 SGHRS, CDR2 YFSETQ. CDR3 amino acids: CASSLGQQGTEAFF. In nucleotides, the CDR3 is TGCGCCAGCAGCTTGGGACAGCAGGGCACTGAAGCTTTCTTT. Full variable domain (rest looked up from reference TRBV5-1 and TRBJ1-1): KAGVTQTPRYLIKTRGQQVTLSCSPISGHRSVSWYQQTPGQGLQFLFEYFSETQRNKGNFPGRFSGRQFSNSRSEMNVSTLELGDSALYLCASSLGQQGTEAFFGQGTRLTVV.

The genes are TRBV30 and TRBJ1-1, with D perhaps matching TRBD1 (6 bases). Germline V gives CDR1 GTSNPN, CDR2 SVGIG (reference sequence). CDR3 length equals 12 residues. V was trimmed by 2 bases and J by 6 bases, leaving 10 bases between them. The CDR3 bases are TGTGCCTGGAGTCCCGGACAGCCTGAAGCTTTCTTT. This translates into CAWSPGQPEAFF.